This T cell receptor beta chain was sequenced during a study of graft-versus-host responses after intestinal transplantation. For the study at large: Each recipient received a multivisceral, liver-intestinal, or isolated intestinal graft.

This CDR3 comprises 16 residues. Trimming took 0 bases from V and 0 from J, leaving 9 bases between them. The V gene's germline CDR1 is SGHTS and CDR2 YDEGEE. Whole-study findings and limits: Researchers found GvH clones in recipient marrow, and some showed up first in ileum or blood.

Libraries were prepared by immunoSEQ multiplex PCR; TCRdb keeps only in-frame clonotypes and omits some of them. The sample lists fewer than 10,000 clones; over 75% were seen once. This clone was found once. Its antigen is still unknown. The chain joins TRBV5-8 to TRBJ1-4, with D possibly TRBD1 on 5 matching bases. The input for sequencing was PBMCs, taken 230 to 250 days after intestinal transplant. The clonotype originates from a human patient who received an intestinal transplant, so some T cells may come from the graft donor. CDR3 amino acids: CASSLGQSTTNEKLFF. CDR3 nucleotides: TGTGCCAGCAGCTTGGGACAGTCTACAACTAATGAAAAACTGTTTTTT.